This is a list of T cell receptor beta chains from one sample in a study of identical twins. TCRdb redid the calling of the 5' RACE reads with MiXCR, one entry per CDR3 protein. The top ten clones hold around 1.6% of a sample with about 890,000 distinct CDR3 sequences, 12% of them seen once. A further study also used this sample, focusing on yellow fever vaccine responses in identical twins.

Input material: PBMCs. The receptors shown here come from a woman between 18 and 29 years old in good health. The CDR3 runs from the conserved cysteine through the conserved F or W. D genes are given only for firm matches. Clone size is stated in some rows and not others, as once, few, many or a class when expanded.

j_call	v_call	clone_size	d_call	cdr3_aa	cdr3_nt
TRBJ2-3	TRBV20-1	NA	NA	CSARFGGTGTDTQYF	TGCAGTGCTAGGTTTGGTGGGACGGGCACAGATACGCAGTATTTT
TRBJ2-5	TRBV2	few	TRBD1	CASSDGDRVLSAETQYF	TGTGCCAGCAGTGATGGGGACAGGGTATTGTCAGCAGAGACCCAGTACTTC
TRBJ1-3	TRBV4-1	NA	NA	CASSLRGERSGITIYF	TGCGCCAGCAGCCTAAGGGGGGAGAGGAGTGGAATCACCATATATTTT
TRBJ1-1	TRBV29-1	NA	NA	CSVGGPNTEAFF	TGCAGCGTTGGAGGGCCGAACACTGAAGCTTTCTTT
TRBJ1-6	TRBV3-1	NA	TRBD1	CASSRQGKSNSPLHF	TGTGCCAGCAGCCGACAGGGGAAATCGAATTCACCCCTCCACTTT
TRBJ1-2	TRBV4-1	few	NA	CASSQDGVSGYTF	TGCGCCAGCAGCCAAGACGGGGTGTCTGGCTACACCTTC
TRBJ2-4	TRBV15	many	NA	CATSRKQGAKNIQYF	TGTGCCACCAGCAGAAAACAGGGAGCCAAAAACATTCAGTACTTC
TRBJ1-5	TRBV27	few	NA	CASSQGWGNQPQHF	TGTGCCAGCTCACAGGGATGGGGCAATCAGCCCCAGCATTTT
TRBJ2-4	TRBV6-1	NA	TRBD2	CASSEQDGRAGNIQYF	TGTGCCAGCAGTGAACAAGACGGGAGGGCCGGAAACATTCAGTACTTC
TRBJ2-5	TRBV20-1	NA	NA	CSARLGYQETQYF	TGCAGTGCTAGATTGGGGTACCAAGAGACCCAGTACTTC
TRBJ2-1	TRBV20-1	few	TRBD2	CSASGTSSYNEQFF	TGCAGTGCTAGTGGGACTAGCTCCTACAATGAGCAGTTCTTC
TRBJ2-7	TRBV20-1	NA	TRBD2	CSAVTSGRGEQYF	TGCAGTGCTGTGACTAGCGGGAGAGGCGAGCAGTACTTC
TRBJ2-7	TRBV2	NA	TRBD2	CASSEGLAGGEQYF	TGTGCCAGCAGTGAGGGACTAGCGGGAGGCGAGCAGTACTTC
TRBJ2-1	TRBV7-2	few	TRBD1	CASSQTGGTNYNEQFF	TGTGCCAGCAGTCAGACAGGGGGAACTAACTACAATGAGCAGTTCTTC
TRBJ1-1	TRBV4-1	few	NA	CASSQSRAGNTEAFF	TGCGCCAGCAGCCAATCCAGGGCGGGGAACACTGAAGCTTTCTTT
TRBJ2-7	TRBV20-1	NA	NA	CSARGIWEQYF	TGCAGTGCCAGAGGCATTTGGGAGCAGTACTTC
TRBJ2-6	TRBV19	few	NA	CASSMGKGISGANVLTF	TGTGCCAGTAGTATGGGCAAGGGCATCTCTGGGGCCAACGTCCTGACTTTC
TRBJ2-1	TRBV11-3	few	TRBD1	CASSQGIGGRGNEQFF	TGTGCCAGCAGCCAGGGGATAGGGGGCAGGGGCAATGAGCAGTTCTTC
TRBJ2-7	TRBV6-5	few	TRBD1	CASSWGQSRSYEQYF	TGTGCCAGCAGTTGGGGACAGTCCCGCTCCTACGAGCAGTACTTC
TRBJ2-7	TRBV7-9	few	NA	CASSKRSYEQYF	TGTGCCAGCAGCAAACGCAGCTACGAGCAGTACTTC
TRBJ2-2	TRBV19	NA	NA	CASSMGARNTGELFF	TGTGCCAGTAGTATGGGGGCGAGGAACACCGGGGAGCTGTTTTTT
TRBJ2-1	TRBV20-1	NA	NA	CSASTGQGEQFF	TGCAGTGCTAGTACAGGGCAGGGAGAGCAGTTCTTC
TRBJ1-1	TRBV4-1	few	NA	CASSQGSQGQTEAFF	TGCGCCAGCAGCCAGGGCAGTCAGGGTCAGACTGAAGCTTTCTTT
TRBJ2-2	TRBV15	few	TRBD2	CATRKSGSNTGELFF	TGTGCCACCAGGAAGAGCGGGAGTAATACCGGGGAGCTGTTTTTT
TRBJ1-4	TRBV12-3/TRBV12-4	many	NA	CASSLGPLDEKLFF	TGTGCCAGCAGTCTGGGGCCGTTAGATGAAAAACTGTTTTTT
TRBJ2-2	TRBV5-1	many	TRBD2	CASSSTSGSIGELFF	TGCGCCAGCAGCTCTACTAGCGGGAGTATCGGGGAGCTGTTTTTT
TRBJ1-1	TRBV5-1	NA	TRBD1	CASSPLAGGANTEAFF	TGCGCCAGCAGCCCCTTGGCAGGGGGCGCGAACACTGAAGCTTTCTTT
TRBJ2-3	TRBV20-1	few	TRBD2	CSASRGLADADTQYF	TGCAGTGCTTCCCGGGGACTAGCGGATGCAGATACGCAGTATTTT
TRBJ2-5	TRBV2	many	NA	CASRTSQETQYF	TGTGCCAGCAGAACAAGCCAAGAGACCCAGTACTTC
TRBJ2-1	TRBV7-3	NA	TRBD2	CASSLKAGASYNEQFF	TGTGCCAGCAGCTTAAAGGCGGGAGCCTCCTACAATGAGCAGTTCTTC
TRBJ1-2	TRBV12-3/TRBV12-4	NA	NA	CASSDHRVSGRDYGYTF	TGTGCCAGCAGTGACCACAGGGTCTCCGGCAGGGACTATGGCTACACCTTC
TRBJ2-1	TRBV9	many	TRBD2	CASSVIAGHGIVYNEQFF	TGTGCCAGCAGCGTAATAGCGGGCCACGGAATCGTCTACAATGAGCAGTTCTTC
TRBJ2-3	TRBV7-9	many	TRBD2	CASSPRLAGGTDTQYF	TGTGCCAGCAGCCCCCGATTAGCGGGAGGCACAGATACGCAGTATTTT
TRBJ2-5	TRBV11-2	NA	NA	CASTPRGETQYF	TGTGCCAGCACTCCCCGGGGGGAGACCCAGTACTTC
TRBJ1-5	TRBV12-3/TRBV12-4	NA	NA	CASRPGTGSNQPQHF	TGTGCCAGCAGACCGGGGACTGGAAGCAATCAGCCCCAGCATTTT
TRBJ2-4	TRBV27	few	TRBD2	CASSTTREGIQYF	TGTGCCAGCAGTACGACTAGGGAGGGCATTCAGTACTTC
TRBJ1-1	TRBV4-1	many	NA	CASSQDRDNTEAFF	TGCGCCAGCAGCCAGGACCGGGACAATACTGAAGCTTTCTTT